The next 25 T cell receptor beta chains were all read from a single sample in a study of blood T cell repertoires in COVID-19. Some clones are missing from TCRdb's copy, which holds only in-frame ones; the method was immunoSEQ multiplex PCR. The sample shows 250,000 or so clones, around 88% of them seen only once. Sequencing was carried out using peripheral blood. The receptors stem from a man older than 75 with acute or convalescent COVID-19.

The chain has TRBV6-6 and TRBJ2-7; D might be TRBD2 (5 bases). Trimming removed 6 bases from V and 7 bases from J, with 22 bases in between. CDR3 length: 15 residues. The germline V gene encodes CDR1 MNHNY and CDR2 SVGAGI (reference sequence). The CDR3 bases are TGTGCCAGCAGACTGACGGACCACAGACTATGGGAGCAGTACTTC. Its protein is CASRLTDHRLWEQYF.

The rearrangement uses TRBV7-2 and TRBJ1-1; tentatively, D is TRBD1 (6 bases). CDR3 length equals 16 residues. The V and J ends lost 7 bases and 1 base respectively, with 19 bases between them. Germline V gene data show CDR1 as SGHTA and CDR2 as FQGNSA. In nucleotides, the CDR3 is TGTGCCAGCATAAGCTTACAGGGTTGGGGGAACACTGAAGCTTTCTTT. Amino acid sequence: CASISLQGWGNTEAFF. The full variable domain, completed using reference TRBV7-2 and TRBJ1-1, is GAGVSQSPSNKVTEKGKDVELRCDPISGHTALYWYRQSLGQGLEFLIYFQGNSAPDKSGLPSDRFSAERTGGSVSTLTIQRTQQEDSAVYLCASISLQGWGNTEAFFGQGTRLTVV.

CDR3 sequence: CASSPSSYEQYF. The CDR3 coding sequence is TGTGCCAGCAGCCCGAGCTCCTACGAGCAGTACTTC. The chain uses TRBV6-2 or TRBV6-3 and TRBJ2-7; D is unclear. Germline V gives CDR1 MNHEY, CDR2 SVGEGT. The CDR3 totals 12 residues. V lost 6 bases, J lost 0 bases, and 6 bases lay in between.

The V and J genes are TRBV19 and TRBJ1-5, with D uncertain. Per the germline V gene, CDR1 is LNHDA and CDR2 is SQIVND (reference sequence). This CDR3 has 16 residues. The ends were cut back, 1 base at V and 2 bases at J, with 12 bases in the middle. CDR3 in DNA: TGTGCCAGTAGTATAGTAGCGGCCAGTCGCAATCAGCCCCAGCATTTT. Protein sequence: CASSIVAASRNQPQHF. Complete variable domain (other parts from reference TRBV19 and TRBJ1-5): DGGITQSPKYLFRKEGQNVTLSCEQNLNHDAMYWYRQDPGQGLRLIYYSQIVNDFQKGDIAEGYSVSREKKESFPLTVTSAQKNPTAFYLCASSIVAASRNQPQHFGDGTRLSIL.

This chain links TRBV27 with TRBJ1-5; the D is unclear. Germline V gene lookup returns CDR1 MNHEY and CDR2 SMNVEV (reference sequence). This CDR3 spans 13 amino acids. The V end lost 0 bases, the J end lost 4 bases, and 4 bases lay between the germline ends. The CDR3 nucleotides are TGTGCCAGCAGTTTATCCCTAAATCAGCCCCAGCATTTT. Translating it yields CASSLSLNQPQHF.

CDR3 loop: CATRWTSGKYNEQFF. In nucleotides, the CDR3 is TGTGCCACACGGTGGACTAGCGGGAAATACAATGAGCAGTTCTTC. The V and J genes are TRBV6-5 and TRBJ2-1; TRBD2 agrees at 12 bases. The CDR3 covers 15 residues. J gave up 4 bases and V 10 bases, and 8 bases lay outside the gene matches. The germline V gene has CDR1 MNHEY and CDR2 SVGAGI.

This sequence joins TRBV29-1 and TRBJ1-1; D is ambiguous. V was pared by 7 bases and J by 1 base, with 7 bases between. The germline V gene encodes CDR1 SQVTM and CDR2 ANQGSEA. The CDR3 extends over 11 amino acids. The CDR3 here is CSGHSNTEAFF. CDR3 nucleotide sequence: TGCAGCGGACACTCGAACACTGAAGCTTTCTTT.

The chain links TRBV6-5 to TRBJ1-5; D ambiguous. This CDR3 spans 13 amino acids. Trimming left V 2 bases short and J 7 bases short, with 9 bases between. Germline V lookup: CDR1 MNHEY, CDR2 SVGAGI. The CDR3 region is CASSYSTRQPQHF. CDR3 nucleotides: TGTGCCAGCAGTTACAGCACTCGCCAGCCCCAGCATTTT.

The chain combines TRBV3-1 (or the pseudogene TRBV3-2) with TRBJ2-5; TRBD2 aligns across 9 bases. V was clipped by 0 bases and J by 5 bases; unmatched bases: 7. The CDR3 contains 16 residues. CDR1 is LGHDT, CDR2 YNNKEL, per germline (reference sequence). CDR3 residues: CASSQERVAGAETQYF. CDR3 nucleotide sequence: TGTGCCAGCAGCCAAGAGAGGGTAGCGGGAGCTGAGACCCAGTACTTC.

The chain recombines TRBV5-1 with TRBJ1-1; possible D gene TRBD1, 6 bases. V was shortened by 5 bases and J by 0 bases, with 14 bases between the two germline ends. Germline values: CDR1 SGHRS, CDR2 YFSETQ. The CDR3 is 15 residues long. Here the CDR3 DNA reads TGCGCCAGCAGTTCGAGGGGGGGATTGAACACTGAAGCTTTCTTT. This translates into CASSSRGGLNTEAFF.

CDR3 DNA sequence: TGTGCCAGCGCCCCGGGGGGAATCGGTGGCACTGAAGCTTTCTTT. It encodes CASAPGGIGGTEAFF. The chain links TRBV27 to TRBJ1-1; TRBD1 might be the D (5 bases). This CDR3 region has 15 residues. Trimming stripped 8 bases from V and 4 bases from J, with 20 bases between. Germline V gene data show CDR1 as MNHEY and CDR2 as SMNVEV (reference sequence).

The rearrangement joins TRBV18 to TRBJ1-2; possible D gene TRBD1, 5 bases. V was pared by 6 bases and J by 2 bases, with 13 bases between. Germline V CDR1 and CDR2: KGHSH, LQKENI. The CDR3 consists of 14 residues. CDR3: CASSADSRNYGYTF. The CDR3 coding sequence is TGTGCCAGCTCTGCTGACAGTCGGAACTATGGCTACACCTTC.

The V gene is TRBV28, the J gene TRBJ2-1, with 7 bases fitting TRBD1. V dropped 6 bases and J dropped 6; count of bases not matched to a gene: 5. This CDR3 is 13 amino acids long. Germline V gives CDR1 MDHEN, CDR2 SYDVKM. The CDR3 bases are TGTGCCAGCAGCCGCACAGGGGCCAATGAGCAGTTCTTC. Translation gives CASSRTGANEQFF.

This CDR3 is CAGKGDIYYGYTF. Here the CDR3 DNA reads TGTGCCGGGAAGGGGGACATTTACTATGGCTACACCTTC. The rearrangement uses TRBV6-5 and TRBJ1-2, with D maybe TRBD1 (6 bases). The CDR3 spans 13 residues. Germline V gene sequence: CDR1 MNHEY, CDR2 SVGAGI. The V and J ends lost 11 bases and 3 bases respectively, with 16 bases between them.

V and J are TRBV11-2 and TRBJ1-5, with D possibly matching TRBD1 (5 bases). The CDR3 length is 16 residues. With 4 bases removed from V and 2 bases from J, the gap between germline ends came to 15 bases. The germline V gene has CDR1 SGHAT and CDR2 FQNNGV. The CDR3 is CASSWGGVGRNQPQHF. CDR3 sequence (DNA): TGTGCCAGCAGCTGGGGGGGGGTCGGACGCAATCAGCCCCAGCATTTT.

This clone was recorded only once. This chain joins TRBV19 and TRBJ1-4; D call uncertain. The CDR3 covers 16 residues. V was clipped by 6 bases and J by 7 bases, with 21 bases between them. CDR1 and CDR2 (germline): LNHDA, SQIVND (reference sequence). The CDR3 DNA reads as TGTGCCAGTAGCACTCTGATGGGAAAAGGGAGTGAAAAACTGTTTTTT. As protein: CASSTLMGKGSEKLFF.

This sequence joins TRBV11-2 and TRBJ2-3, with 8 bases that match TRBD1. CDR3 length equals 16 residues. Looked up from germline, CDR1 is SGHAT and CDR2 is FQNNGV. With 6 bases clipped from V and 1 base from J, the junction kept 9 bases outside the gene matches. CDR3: CASSSPGGQGTDTQYF. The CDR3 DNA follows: TGTGCCAGCAGTTCCCCTGGGGGACAGGGCACAGATACGCAGTATTTT. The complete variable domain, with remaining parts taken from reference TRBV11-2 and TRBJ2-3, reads EAGVAQSPRYKIIEKRQSVAFWCNPISGHATLYWYQQILGQGPKLLIQFQNNGVVDDSQLPKDRFSAERLKGVDSTLKIQPAKLEDSAVYLCASSSPGGQGTDTQYFGPGTRLTVL.

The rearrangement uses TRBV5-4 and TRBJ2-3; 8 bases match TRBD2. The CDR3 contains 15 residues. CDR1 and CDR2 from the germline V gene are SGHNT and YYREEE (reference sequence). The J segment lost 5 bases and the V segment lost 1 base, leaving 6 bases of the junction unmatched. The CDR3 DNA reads TGTGCCAGCAGCTTGCCCGGGAGGGCCAAAGATACGCAGTATTTT. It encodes CASSLPGRAKDTQYF.

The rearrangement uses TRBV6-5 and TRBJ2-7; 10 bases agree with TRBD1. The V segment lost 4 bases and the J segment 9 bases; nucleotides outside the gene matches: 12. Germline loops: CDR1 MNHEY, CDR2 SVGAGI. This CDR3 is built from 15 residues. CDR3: CASSSAGTGEAGQYF. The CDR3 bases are TGTGCCAGCAGTTCAGCCGGGACAGGGGAAGCCGGGCAGTACTTC.

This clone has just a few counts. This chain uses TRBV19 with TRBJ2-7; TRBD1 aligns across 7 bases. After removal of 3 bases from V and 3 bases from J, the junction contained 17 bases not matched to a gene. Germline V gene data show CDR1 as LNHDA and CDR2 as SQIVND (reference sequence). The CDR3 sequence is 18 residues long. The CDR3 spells CASSISYWAGQAVYEQYF. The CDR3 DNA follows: TGTGCCAGTAGTATTTCGTATTGGGCAGGACAGGCCGTCTACGAGCAGTACTTC.

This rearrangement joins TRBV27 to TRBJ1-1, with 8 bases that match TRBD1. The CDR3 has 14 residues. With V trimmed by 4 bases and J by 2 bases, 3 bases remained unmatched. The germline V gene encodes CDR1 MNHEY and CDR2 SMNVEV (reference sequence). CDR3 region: CASSSQGANTEAFF. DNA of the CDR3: TGTGCCAGCAGTTCCCAGGGGGCAAACACTGAAGCTTTCTTT.

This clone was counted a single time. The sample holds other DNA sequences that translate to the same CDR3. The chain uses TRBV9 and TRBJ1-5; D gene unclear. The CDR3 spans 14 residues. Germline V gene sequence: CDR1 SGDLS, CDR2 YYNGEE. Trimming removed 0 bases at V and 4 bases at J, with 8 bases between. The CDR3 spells CASSVDSSNQPQHF. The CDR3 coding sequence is TGTGCCAGCAGCGTAGACAGCTCAAATCAGCCCCAGCATTTT.

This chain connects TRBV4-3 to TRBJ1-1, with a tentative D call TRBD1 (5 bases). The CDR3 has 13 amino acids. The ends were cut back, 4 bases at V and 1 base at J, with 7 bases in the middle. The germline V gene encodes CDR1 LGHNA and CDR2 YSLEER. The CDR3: CASSLTGNTEAFF. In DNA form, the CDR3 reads TGCGCCAGCAGCCTCACAGGGAACACTGAAGCTTTCTTT.

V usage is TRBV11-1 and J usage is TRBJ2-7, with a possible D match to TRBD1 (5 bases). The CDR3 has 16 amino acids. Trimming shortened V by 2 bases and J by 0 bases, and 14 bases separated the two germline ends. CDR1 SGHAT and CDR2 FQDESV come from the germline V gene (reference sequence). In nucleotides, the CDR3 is TGTGCCAGCAGCTTAAGGCTCGGACAAAGCTCCTACGAGCAGTACTTC. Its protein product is CASSLRLGQSSYEQYF.

The CDR3 nucleotides read TGCAGCGTTGGAGGGACAGGGGGGTCCTACGAGCAGTACTTC. It is translated as CSVGGTGGSYEQYF. The V and J genes are TRBV29-1 and TRBJ2-7; TRBD1 agrees at 11 bases. Germline V gene lookup returns CDR1 SQVTM and CDR2 ANQGSEA. V lost 4 bases, J lost 1 base, and 3 bases stayed unmatched. The CDR3 contains 14 residues.